This T cell receptor (beta chain) appears in the sequencing data of a study of blood T cell repertoires in COVID-19. V lost 10 bases and J lost 2, with 18 bases in between. Germline CDR1 and CDR2: MDHEN and SYDVKM. The CDR3 extends over 14 amino acids. Membership in each cohort depended on participant-reported clinical history. Using immunoSEQ multiplex PCR, the repertoire was profiled, and TCRdb retains in-frame clones only, with some absent. The sample has roughly 250,000 clones; about 87% are singletons. The chain uses TRBV28 and TRBJ2-7, with D perhaps TRBD1 (6 bases). The sample was PBMCs or T cells enriched from blood (not recorded which). This receptor was taken from a woman in her 50s who had recovered from COVID-19. The CDR3 protein is CATQGQPGTYEQYF. In nucleotides, the CDR3 is TGTGCCACACAAGGACAGCCAGGAACCTACGAGCAGTACTTC.